The 18 T cell receptor beta chains reported below all come from one sample, sequenced in a study of shared clonotypes between healthy human individuals. Naive CD8 isolation took CD45RO-negative cells positively selected for CCR7 and excluded terminally differentiated effector memory CD45RA+ cells. TCRdb keeps only in-frame clones here, not all; method: immunoSEQ multiplex PCR. In the table there are 750,000 to 1,000,000 clones, 80% to 95% of which are singletons. What was sequenced was naive CD8+ T cells sorted from blood. All receptors come from a man aged 25 to 45 in good health.

The J gene is TRBJ2-3, the V gene TRBV9; 8 bases line up with TRBD2. V trimming: 0 bases; J trimming: 5 bases; junction bases outside the gene matches: 5. The CDR3 extends over 15 amino acids. Germline values: CDR1 SGDLS, CDR2 YYNGEE. The CDR3 here is CASSVEAGALDTQYF. CDR3 coding DNA: TGTGCCAGCAGCGTAGAAGCGGGAGCACTAGATACGCAGTATTTT.

The chain employs TRBV5-4 and TRBJ1-4; the match to TRBD1 covers 7 bases. In germline, CDR1 is SGHNT, CDR2 YYREEE (reference sequence). V lost 7 bases, J lost 3 bases, and 18 bases stayed unmatched. The CDR3 has 18 residues. DNA of the CDR3: TGTGCCAGCCGAGAATGGCGGACAGGCGCCAACTCTAATGAAAAACTGTTTTTT. Its protein product is CASREWRTGANSNEKLFF.

This clone was picked up a small number of times. Within the sample, other DNA sequences also encode this same CDR3. The chain employs TRBV7-9 and TRBJ2-3, with 7 nucleotides matching TRBD2. This CDR3 comprises 15 residues. Germline CDR1 and CDR2: SEHNR and FQNEAQ (reference sequence). Trimming removed 3 bases from V and 1 base from J; junction bases left unmatched: 4. The CDR3 here is CASSFPTSGTDTQYF. The CDR3 nucleotides read TGTGCCAGCAGCTTTCCCACTAGCGGCACAGATACGCAGTATTTT.

The gene calls are TRBV7-2 and TRBJ2-1; TRBD2 agrees at 9 bases. CDR3 length: 18 amino acids. V lost 2 bases and J lost 0; bases outside the gene matches: 8. Germline V gene sequence: CDR1 SGHTA, CDR2 FQGNSA. CDR3 bases: TGTGCCAGCAGCTTACCTTCTAGCGGGACGAGCTCCTACAATGAGCAGTTCTTC. Its protein is CASSLPSSGTSSYNEQFF.

V is TRBV28 and J is TRBJ2-1; a weak D match, TRBD2 (6 bases). Germline CDR1 MDHEN, CDR2 SYDVKM. The CDR3 is 14 residues long. V lost 6 bases and J 5 bases, leaving 14 bases between the germline ends. The CDR3 nucleotides read TGTGCCAGCAGAGTGGGACTGAGGAACAATGAGCAGTTCTTC. This encodes CASRVGLRNNEQFF.

The chain joins TRBV7-9 to TRBJ2-1, with D perhaps matching TRBD2 (5 bases). CDR1 and CDR2 (germline): SEHNR, FQNEAQ (reference sequence). The CDR3 is 16 amino acids. The V and J ends lost 1 base and 0 bases respectively, with 10 bases between them. CDR3 DNA: TGTGCCAGCAGCTTAGATTCGGGGAGCTCCTACAATGAGCAGTTCTTC. Protein sequence: CASSLDSGSSYNEQFF.

The chain links TRBV18 to TRBJ2-3; 11 bases fit TRBD2. CDR1 and CDR2 from the germline V gene are KGHSH and LQKENI. Trimming at V came to 10 bases and at J to 3 bases, leaving 9 bases not matched to a gene. The CDR3 totals 15 residues. In nucleotides, the CDR3 is TGTGCCACCTACCTACTAGCGGGAGTAACAGATACGCAGTATTTT. It encodes CATYLLAGVTDTQYF.

This chain joins TRBV2 and TRBJ2-7, with 10 bases that match TRBD2. The CDR3 is 16 residues long. The ends lost 3 bases at V and 9 bases at J; junction bases unmatched: 14. Germline V gene data show CDR1 as SNHLY and CDR2 as FYNNEI. DNA of the CDR3: TGTGCCAGCAGTGACCAGACGCCTAGCGGGAGTTTCGGGCAGTACTTC. Protein product: CASSDQTPSGSFGQYF. Complete variable domain (other parts from reference TRBV2 and TRBJ2-7): EPEVTQTPSHQVTQMGQEVILRCVPISNHLYFYWYRQILGQKVEFLVSFYNNEISEKSEIFDDQFSVERPDGSNFTLKIRSTKLEDSAMYFCASSDQTPSGSFGQYFGPGTRLTVT.

This chain connects TRBV13 to TRBJ2-1, with a tentative D call TRBD2 (6 bases). The germline gives CDR1 PRHDT, CDR2 FYEKMQ (reference sequence). The CDR3 length is 16 residues. Trimming cost V 2 bases and J 7 bases, with 18 bases left between them. CDR3 sequence reads: CASSLSGGPQVNEQFF. The CDR3 coding sequence is TGTGCCAGCAGCTTATCTGGAGGGCCTCAGGTTAATGAGCAGTTCTTC.

The V and J genes are TRBV9 and TRBJ2-1; D possibly matches TRBD1 or TRBD2 (5 bases each). The CDR3 sequence is 15 residues long. Germline values: CDR1 SGDLS, CDR2 YYNGEE. V was clipped by 3 bases and J by 6 bases, with 16 bases between them. The CDR3 region has the DNA TGTGCCAGCAGCGCCGGTGGGGGTATGGTCAATGAGCAGTTCTTC. It is translated as CASSAGGGMVNEQFF.

In nucleotides, the CDR3 is TGTGCCAGCAGTTACTCGACCACAGGGCGCGAGCAGTACTTC. Protein product: CASSYSTTGREQYF. The chain couples TRBV6-5 to TRBJ2-7; a possible D gene is TRBD1 (6 bases). Trimming stripped 0 bases from V and 6 bases from J, with 12 bases between. This CDR3 is built from 14 residues. CDR1 is MNHEY and CDR2 is SVGAGI in the germline V gene.

This chain joins TRBV5-1 and TRBJ1-1; D remains ambiguous. Trimming took off 0 bases at V and 0 bases at J, with 6 bases between the two ends. Germline V gene lookup returns CDR1 SGHRS and CDR2 YFSETQ. The CDR3 spans 14 residues. This CDR3 is CASSLVKLNTEAFF. DNA for the CDR3: TGCGCCAGCAGCTTGGTCAAGTTGAACACTGAAGCTTTCTTT. The complete variable domain, with remaining parts taken from reference TRBV5-1 and TRBJ1-1, reads KAGVTQTPRYLIKTRGQQVTLSCSPISGHRSVSWYQQTPGQGLQFLFEYFSETQRNKGNFPGRFSGRQFSNSRSEMNVSTLELGDSALYLCASSLVKLNTEAFFGQGTRLTVV.

This clone has more than one count but fewer than ten. Other DNA variants within this sample encode the same CDR3. V and J are TRBV5-1 and TRBJ1-5; possibly TRBD1 for D (6 bases). The CDR3 covers 15 residues. The V end lost 0 bases, the J end lost 2 bases, and 9 bases lay between the germline ends. Per germline, CDR1 SGHRS and CDR2 YFSETQ. The CDR3 loop reads CASSLGGLGNQPQHF. The CDR3 DNA follows: TGCGCCAGCAGCTTGGGGGGGCTGGGCAATCAGCCCCAGCATTTT.

The gene calls are TRBV10-1 and TRBJ2-3; D remains ambiguous. Trimming took off 3 bases at V and 2 bases at J, with 9 bases between the two ends. The CDR3 loop spans 14 amino acids. Per the germline V gene, CDR1 is WNHNN and CDR2 is SYGVQD (reference sequence). CDR3 loop: CASSDGLYTDTQYF. The CDR3 coding sequence is TGCGCCAGCAGTGATGGGCTTTACACAGATACGCAGTATTTT.

CDR3 sequence (DNA): TGTGCCAGCAGTTGGACTAGCGATTGGTATTTT. This encodes CASSWTSDWYF. The gene calls are TRBV2 and TRBJ2-3; 9 nucleotides agree with TRBD2. V was clipped by 5 bases and J by 14 bases; unmatched bases: 5. The germline V gene encodes CDR1 SNHLY and CDR2 FYNNEI. CDR3 length equals 11 residues.

The J gene is TRBJ2-1, the V gene TRBV27; D is undetermined. This CDR3 contains 16 residues. Trimming removed 2 bases from V and 7 bases from J, with 18 bases in between. CDR1 and CDR2 from the germline V gene are MNHEY and SMNVEV (reference sequence). In DNA form, the CDR3 reads TGTGCCAGCAGTTTAGACGGCCCTTCCGGCCTGAATGAGCAGTTCTTC. This codes for CASSLDGPSGLNEQFF.

V usage is TRBV15 and J usage is TRBJ2-1; 7 bases match TRBD2. Germline assignment: CDR1 LNHNV and CDR2 YYDKDF (reference sequence). After removal of 0 bases from V and 9 bases from J, the junction contained 5 bases not matched to a gene. The CDR3 extends over 14 amino acids. The CDR3 sequence: CATSRDRGEGEQFF. The CDR3 DNA reads TGTGCCACCAGCAGAGATCGAGGGGAGGGTGAGCAGTTCTTC.

The chain has TRBV7-9 and TRBJ2-2, with TRBD2 matching over 7 bases. Germline V CDR1 and CDR2: SEHNR, FQNEAQ (reference sequence). This CDR3 spans 18 amino acids. The J segment lost 0 bases and the V segment lost 5 bases, leaving 12 bases of the junction unmatched. The CDR3 here is CASSPTAGALPNTGELFF. CDR3 nucleotide sequence: TGTGCCAGCAGCCCAACGGCGGGAGCATTGCCGAACACCGGGGAGCTGTTTTTT.